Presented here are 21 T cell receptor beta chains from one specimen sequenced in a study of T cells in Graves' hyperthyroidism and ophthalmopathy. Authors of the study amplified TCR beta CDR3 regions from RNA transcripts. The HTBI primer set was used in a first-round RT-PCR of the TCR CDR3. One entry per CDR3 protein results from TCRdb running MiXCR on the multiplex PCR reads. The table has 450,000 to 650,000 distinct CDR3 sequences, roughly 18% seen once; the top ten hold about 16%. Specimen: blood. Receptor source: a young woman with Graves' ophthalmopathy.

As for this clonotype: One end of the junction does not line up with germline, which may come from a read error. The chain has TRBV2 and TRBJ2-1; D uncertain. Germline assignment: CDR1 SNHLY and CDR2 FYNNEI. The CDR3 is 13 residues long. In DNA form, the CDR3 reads TGTGCCAGCAGCGAAGACATACGAGCCGTGGAGTTCTTC. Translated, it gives CASSEDIRAVEFF.

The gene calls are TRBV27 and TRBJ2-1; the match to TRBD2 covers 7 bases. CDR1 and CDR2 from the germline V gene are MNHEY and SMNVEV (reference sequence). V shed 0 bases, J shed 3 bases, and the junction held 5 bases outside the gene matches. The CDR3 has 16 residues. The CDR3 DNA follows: TGTGCCAGCAGTTTATCTGGCGGGAGTCTCTACAATGAGCAGTTCTTC. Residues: CASSLSGGSLYNEQFF.

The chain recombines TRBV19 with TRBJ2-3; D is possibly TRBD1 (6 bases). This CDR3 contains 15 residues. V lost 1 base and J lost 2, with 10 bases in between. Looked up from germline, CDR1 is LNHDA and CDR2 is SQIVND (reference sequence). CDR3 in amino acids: CASSIVQGITDTQYF. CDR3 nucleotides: TGTGCCAGTAGTATAGTTCAGGGGATCACAGATACGCAGTATTTT.

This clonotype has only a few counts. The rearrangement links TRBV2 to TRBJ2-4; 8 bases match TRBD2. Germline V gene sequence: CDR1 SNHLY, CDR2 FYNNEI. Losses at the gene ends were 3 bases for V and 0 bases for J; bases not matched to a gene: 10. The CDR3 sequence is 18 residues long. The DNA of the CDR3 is TGTGCCAGCAGTGACGGTAGCGGGATCCCCCTAGCCAAAAACATTCAGTACTTC. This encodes CASSDGSGIPLAKNIQYF.

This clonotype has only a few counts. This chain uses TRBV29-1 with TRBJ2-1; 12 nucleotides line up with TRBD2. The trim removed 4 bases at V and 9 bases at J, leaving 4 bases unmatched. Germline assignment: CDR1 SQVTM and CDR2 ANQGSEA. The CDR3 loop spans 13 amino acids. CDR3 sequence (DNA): TGCAGCGTTGTCCTAGCGGGGGGGGTTGAGCAGTTCTTC. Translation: CSVVLAGGVEQFF.

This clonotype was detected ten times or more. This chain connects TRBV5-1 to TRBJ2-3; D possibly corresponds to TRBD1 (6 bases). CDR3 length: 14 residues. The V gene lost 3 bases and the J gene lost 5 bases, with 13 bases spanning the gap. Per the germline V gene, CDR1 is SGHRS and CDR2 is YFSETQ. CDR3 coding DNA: TGCGCCAGCAGCTCGAACCCAGGGGTAGATACGCAGTATTTT. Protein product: CASSSNPGVDTQYF.

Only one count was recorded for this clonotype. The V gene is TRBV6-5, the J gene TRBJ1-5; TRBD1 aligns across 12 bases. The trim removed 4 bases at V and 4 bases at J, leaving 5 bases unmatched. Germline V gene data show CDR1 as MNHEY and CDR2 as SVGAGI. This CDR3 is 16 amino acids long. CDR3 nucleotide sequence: TGTGCCAGCAGTTCCGGGACAGGGGGCGGAAATCAGCCCCAGCATTTT. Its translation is CASSSGTGGGNQPQHF.

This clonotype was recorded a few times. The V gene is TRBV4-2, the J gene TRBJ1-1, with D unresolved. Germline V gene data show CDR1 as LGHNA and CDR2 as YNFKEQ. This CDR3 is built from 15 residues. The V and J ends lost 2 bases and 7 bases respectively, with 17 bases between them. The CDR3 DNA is TGTGCCAGCAGCCAACTCCCGTTAGGTGACTATGAAGCTTTCTTT. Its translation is CASSQLPLGDYEAFF.

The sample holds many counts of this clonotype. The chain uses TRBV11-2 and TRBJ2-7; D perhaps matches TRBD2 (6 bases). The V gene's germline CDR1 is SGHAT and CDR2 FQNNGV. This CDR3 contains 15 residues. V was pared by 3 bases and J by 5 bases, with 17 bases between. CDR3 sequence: CASSFWRLALNEQYF. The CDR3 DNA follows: TGTGCCAGCAGCTTTTGGCGCCTAGCGCTCAACGAGCAGTACTTC.

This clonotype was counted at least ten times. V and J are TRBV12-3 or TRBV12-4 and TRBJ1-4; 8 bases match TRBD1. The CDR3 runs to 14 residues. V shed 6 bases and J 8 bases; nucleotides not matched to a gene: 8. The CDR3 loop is CASSTTGTGEKLFF. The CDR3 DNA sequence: TGTGCCAGCAGCACCACCGGGACAGGAGAAAAACTGTTTTTT.

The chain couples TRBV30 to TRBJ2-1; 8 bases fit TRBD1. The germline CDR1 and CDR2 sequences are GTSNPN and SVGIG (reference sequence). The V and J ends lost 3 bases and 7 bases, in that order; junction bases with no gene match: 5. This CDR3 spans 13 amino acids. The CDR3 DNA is TGTGCCTGGAGACGACAGGGGAGTAATGAGCAGTTCTTC. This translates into CAWRRQGSNEQFF.

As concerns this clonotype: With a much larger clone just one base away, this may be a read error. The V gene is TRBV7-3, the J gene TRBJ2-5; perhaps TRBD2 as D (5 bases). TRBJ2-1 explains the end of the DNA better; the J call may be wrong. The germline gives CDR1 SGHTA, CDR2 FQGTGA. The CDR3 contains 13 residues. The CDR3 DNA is TGTGCCAGCAGTCGGGGTGCAGAAGAGACCCAGTTCTTC. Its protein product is CASSRGAEETQFF.

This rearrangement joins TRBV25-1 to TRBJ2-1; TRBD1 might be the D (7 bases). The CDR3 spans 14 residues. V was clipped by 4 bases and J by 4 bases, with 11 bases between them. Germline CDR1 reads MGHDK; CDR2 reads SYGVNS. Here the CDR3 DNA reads TGTGCCAGCAGTGTGACAGGGACTTACAATGAGCAGTTCTTC. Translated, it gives CASSVTGTYNEQFF.

The CDR3 nucleotides are TGTGCCAGCAGTGACGAACTACGCCTAGTTCGGTTCTTC. It encodes CASSDELRLVRFF. V and J are TRBV6-1 and TRBJ2-1; D is uncertain. Germline values: CDR1 MNHNS, CDR2 SASEGT. V was shortened by 3 bases and J by 15 bases, with 18 bases between the two germline ends. This CDR3 is built from 13 residues.

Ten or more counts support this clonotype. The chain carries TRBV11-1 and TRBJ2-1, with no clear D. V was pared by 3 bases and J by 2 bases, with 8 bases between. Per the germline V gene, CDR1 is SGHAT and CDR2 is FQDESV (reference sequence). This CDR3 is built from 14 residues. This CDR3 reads CASSFFGPYNEQFF. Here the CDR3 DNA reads TGTGCCAGCAGCTTCTTTGGACCCTACAATGAGCAGTTCTTC.

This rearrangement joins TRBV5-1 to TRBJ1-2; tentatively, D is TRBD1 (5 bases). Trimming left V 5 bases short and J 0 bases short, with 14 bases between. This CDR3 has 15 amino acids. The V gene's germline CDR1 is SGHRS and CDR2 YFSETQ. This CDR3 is CASREGPPPNYGYTF. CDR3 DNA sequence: TGCGCCAGCAGGGAGGGACCGCCGCCTAACTATGGCTACACCTTC.

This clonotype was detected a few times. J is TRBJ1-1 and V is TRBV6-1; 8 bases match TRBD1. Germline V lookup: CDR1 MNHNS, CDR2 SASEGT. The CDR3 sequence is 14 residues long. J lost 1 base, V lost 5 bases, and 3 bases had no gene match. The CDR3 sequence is CASSTGQENTEAFF. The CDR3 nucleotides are TGTGCCAGCAGTACGGGACAGGAGAACACTGAAGCTTTCTTT.

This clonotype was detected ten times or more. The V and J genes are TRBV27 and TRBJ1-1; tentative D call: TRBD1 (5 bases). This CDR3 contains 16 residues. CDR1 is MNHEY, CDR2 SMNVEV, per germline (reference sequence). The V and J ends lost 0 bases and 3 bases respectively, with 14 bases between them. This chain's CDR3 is CASSLSGLTGDTEAFF. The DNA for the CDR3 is TGTGCCAGCAGTTTATCCGGCTTAACAGGTGACACTGAAGCTTTCTTT.

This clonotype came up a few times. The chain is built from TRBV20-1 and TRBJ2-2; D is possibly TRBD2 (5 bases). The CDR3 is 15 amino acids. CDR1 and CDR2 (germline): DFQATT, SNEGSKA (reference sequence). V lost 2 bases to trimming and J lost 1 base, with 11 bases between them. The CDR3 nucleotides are TGCAGTGCTAGATCTCCAGCGGAGAACACCGGGGAGCTGTTTTTT. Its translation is CSARSPAENTGELFF.

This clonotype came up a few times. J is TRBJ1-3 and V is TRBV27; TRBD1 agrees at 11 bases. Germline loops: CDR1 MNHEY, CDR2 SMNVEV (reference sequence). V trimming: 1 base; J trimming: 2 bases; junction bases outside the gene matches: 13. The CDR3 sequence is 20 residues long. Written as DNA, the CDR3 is TGTGCCAGCAGTTTATACGGGCGACTAGCGGACAGGGGGCCTGGAAACACCATATATTTT. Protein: CASSLYGRLADRGPGNTIYF.

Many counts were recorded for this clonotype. This CDR3 is CASSLENLAGAYEQYF. Written as DNA, the CDR3 is TGTGCCAGCAGCTTAGAGAATCTAGCGGGGGCCTACGAGCAGTACTTC. The chain joins TRBV7-2 to TRBJ2-7; 10 nucleotides match TRBD2. J lost 2 bases, V lost 1 base, and 5 bases had no gene match. Germline V gives CDR1 SGHTA, CDR2 FQGNSA. The CDR3 consists of 16 residues.